These 24 T cell receptor beta chains were all obtained from the same sample, sequenced in a study of blood T cell repertoires in COVID-19. TCRdb's copy holds only in-frame clones and misses some; the assay was immunoSEQ multiplex PCR. The profile shows about 320,000 clones, 89% of them singletons. Sequenced: PBMCs or T cells enriched from blood (not recorded which). All receptors come from a man aged 60 to 75 who had recovered from COVID-19.

This clone was detected only once. The V call is TRBV28, the J call TRBJ1-2; D possibly corresponds to TRBD1 (6 bases). Germline V gives CDR1 MDHEN, CDR2 SYDVKM. V was clipped by 3 bases and J by 1 base, with 21 bases between them. This CDR3 contains 18 residues. CDR3 amino acids: CASSLIGAGTTNNYGYTF. The CDR3 DNA is TGTGCCAGCAGTTTGATTGGAGCCGGGACAACAAATAACTATGGCTACACCTTC.

This rearrangement joins TRBV25-1 to TRBJ1-1, with 8 bases that match TRBD1. Germline V gene lookup returns CDR1 MGHDK and CDR2 SYGVNS. The V and J ends lost 3 bases and 11 bases, in that order; junction bases with no gene match: 11. The CDR3 extends over 14 amino acids. The CDR3, as DNA: TGTGCCAGCAGTGACGAGACCCGGACAGGGCGGGCTTTCTTT. Translation gives CASSDETRTGRAFF. The full variable domain, with the rest looked up from reference TRBV25-1 and TRBJ1-1, is EADIYQTPRYLVIGTGKKITLECSQTMGHDKMYWYQQDPGMELHLIHYSYGVNSTEKGDLSSESTVSRIRTEHFPLTLESARPSHTSQYLCASSDETRTGRAFFGQGTRLTVV.

The chain links TRBV28 to TRBJ2-7; 10 nucleotides agree with TRBD2. In germline, CDR1 is MDHEN, CDR2 SYDVKM. The trim removed 2 bases at V and 13 bases at J, leaving 5 bases unmatched. The CDR3 is made up of 12 amino acids. CDR3 coding DNA: TGTGCCAGCAGTTTAAATAGCGGGGGGCGTTACTTC. Protein: CASSLNSGGRYF.

This clone was picked up one time. J is TRBJ2-7 and V is TRBV29-1; perhaps TRBD1 as D (5 bases). CDR1 and CDR2 from the germline V gene are SQVTM and ANQGSEA. The CDR3 extends over 13 amino acids. V was cut by 2 bases and J by 7 bases, with 15 bases left in between. CDR3 bases: TGCAGCGTTGAAAAACAGGCTGGTCCTGAGCAGTACTTC. It specifies CSVEKQAGPEQYF.

V usage is TRBV5-1 and J usage is TRBJ2-1; perhaps TRBD2 as D (6 bases). The ends were cut back, 1 base at V and 6 bases at J, with 11 bases in the middle. In germline, CDR1 is SGHRS, CDR2 YFSETQ. The CDR3 extends over 14 amino acids. The DNA of the CDR3 is TGCGCCAGCAGCTTGTGGACTACCAGCAATGAGCAGTTCTTC. As protein: CASSLWTTSNEQFF.

The CDR3 protein is CASISGLAGTEQFF. The CDR3 DNA sequence: TGTGCCAGCATCTCGGGACTAGCGGGAACTGAGCAGTTCTTC. The V gene is TRBV28, the J gene TRBJ2-1, with TRBD2 identical over 13 bases. CDR3 size: 14 residues. Germline loops: CDR1 MDHEN, CDR2 SYDVKM. V dropped 7 bases and J dropped 9; count of bases not matched to a gene: 6.

This chain links TRBV11-3 with TRBJ2-1; 10 bases are shared with TRBD2. CDR1 is SGHNT, CDR2 YENEEA, per germline. J lost 3 bases, V lost 5 bases, and 4 bases had no gene match. The CDR3 is 15 amino acids. CDR3 sequence: CASSLAGVGYNEQFF. The CDR3 nucleotides read TGTGCCAGCAGCCTAGCGGGAGTAGGCTACAATGAGCAGTTCTTC.

J is TRBJ1-1 and V is TRBV24-1; 12 bases are shared with TRBD1. The CDR3 loop spans 15 amino acids. The V segment lost 3 bases and the J segment 2 bases; nucleotides outside the gene matches: 0. Germline assignment: CDR1 KGHDR and CDR2 SFDVKD. CDR3 nucleotide sequence: TGTGCCACCAGTGATGGGACAGGGGGCAACACTGAAGCTTTCTTT. Translation: CATSDGTGGNTEAFF.

For the CDR3, the DNA is TGTGCCAGCAGCGTAGGGGACTATCTGAGCTCCTACGAGCAGTACTTC. Protein sequence: CASSVGDYLSSYEQYF. The chain employs TRBV9 and TRBJ2-7, with 7 bases lining up with TRBD2. V was pared by 0 bases and J by 0 bases, with 6 bases of the junction left unmatched. The CDR3 has 16 residues. The germline CDR1 and CDR2 sequences are SGDLS and YYNGEE.

This clone was seen a single time. The chain recombines TRBV18 with TRBJ2-3; TRBD1 is a possible D gene (6 bases). Looked up from germline, CDR1 is KGHSH and CDR2 is LQKENI. Trimming left V 1 base short and J 1 base short, with 12 bases between. The CDR3 has 16 residues. In DNA form, the CDR3 reads TGTGCCAGCTCACCACTCGGGGCAGGGGGCACAGATACGCAGTATTTT. Its protein is CASSPLGAGGTDTQYF.

The chain recombines TRBV14 with TRBJ1-1; TRBD1 agrees at 7 bases. Germline V CDR1 and CDR2: SGHDN, FVKESK. V shed 1 base, J shed 5 bases, and the junction held 7 bases outside the gene matches. The CDR3 sequence is 15 residues long. In nucleotides, the CDR3 is TGTGCCAGCAGCCAAGCTACAGGGGCTGGAACTGAAGCTTTCTTT. It translates to CASSQATGAGTEAFF.

The chain combines TRBV19 with TRBJ1-5; 9 bases are a match to TRBD1. Trimming at V came to 3 bases and at J to 7 bases, leaving 4 bases not matched to a gene. The CDR3 length is 14 residues. Germline loops: CDR1 LNHDA, CDR2 SQIVND (reference sequence). The CDR3 loop reads CASSMWTGVQPQHF. The CDR3 DNA sequence: TGTGCCAGTAGTATGTGGACAGGGGTCCAGCCCCAGCATTTT.

The V call is TRBV14, the J call TRBJ2-5; maybe TRBD1 (6 bases). Trimming took 4 bases from V and 5 from J, leaving 14 bases between them. The germline gives CDR1 SGHDN, CDR2 FVKESK. The CDR3 has 14 amino acids. CDR3 bases: TGTGCCAGCAGCCCACAGGGTATAGTTGAGACCCAGTACTTC. The encoded protein is CASSPQGIVETQYF.

The chain combines TRBV5-4 with TRBJ1-2, with TRBD1 identical over 9 bases. The CDR3 spans 14 residues. Looked up from germline, CDR1 is SGHNT and CDR2 is YYREEE (reference sequence). J lost 7 bases, V lost 1 base, and 5 bases had no gene match. This CDR3 is CASSLIQGASGYTF. DNA for the CDR3: TGTGCCAGCAGCTTGATACAGGGGGCGAGTGGCTACACCTTC.

This chain joins TRBV4-1 and TRBJ2-5; D might be TRBD1 (7 bases). The CDR3 has 15 residues. V lost 4 bases and J 3 bases, leaving 15 bases between the germline ends. Germline values: CDR1 MGHRA, CDR2 YSYEKL. CDR3 coding DNA: TGCGCCAGCAGCCGGGCAAGCAGGGGGGAAGAGACCCAGTACTTC. It is translated as CASSRASRGEETQYF.

The chain couples TRBV9 to TRBJ2-7; the match to TRBD1 covers 7 bases. The CDR3 consists of 16 residues. V gave up 3 bases and J gave up 1 base; unmatched junction bases: 10. The germline V gene has CDR1 SGDLS and CDR2 YYNGEE. The CDR3 loop is CASSAGRDRVSYEQYF. In DNA, the CDR3 is TGTGCCAGCAGCGCGGGACGGGACAGAGTATCCTACGAGCAGTACTTC.

This sequence joins TRBV18 and TRBJ1-3; 7 bases agree with TRBD1. Germline values: CDR1 KGHSH, CDR2 LQKENI. The CDR3 is 16 residues long. The V segment lost 5 bases and the J segment 0 bases; nucleotides outside the gene matches: 7. The CDR3 region is CASSAGDSSSGNTIYF. As DNA, the CDR3 is TGTGCCAGCTCAGCCGGGGACAGCAGCTCTGGAAACACCATATATTTT. The whole variable domain, filled in from reference TRBV18 and TRBJ1-3, reads NAGVMQNPRHLVRRRGQEARLRCSPMKGHSHVYWYRQLPEEGLKFMVYLQKENIIDESGMPKERFSAEFPKEGPSILRIQQVVRGDSAAYFCASSAGDSSSGNTIYFGEGSWLTVV.

The J gene is TRBJ2-7, the V gene TRBV7-2; D ambiguous. The CDR3 runs 14 residues. The germline V and J ends were trimmed by 3 bases and 2 bases, with 11 bases remaining between them. Germline V CDR1 and CDR2: SGHTA, FQGNSA. The CDR3 is CASSFSSQPYEQYF. CDR3 bases: TGTGCCAGCAGCTTCTCTTCACAACCCTACGAGCAGTACTTC. The entire variable domain, with the rest obtained from reference TRBV7-2 and TRBJ2-7, is as follows: GAGVSQSPSNKVTEKGKDVELRCDPISGHTALYWYRQSLGQGLEFLIYFQGNSAPDKSGLPSDRFSAERTGGSVSTLTIQRTQQEDSAVYLCASSFSSQPYEQYFGPGTRLTVT.

V is TRBV3-1 (or the pseudogene TRBV3-2) and J is TRBJ1-5, with 8 bases lining up with TRBD1. The V segment lost 1 base and the J segment 6 bases; nucleotides outside the gene matches: 11. Germline V gene sequence: CDR1 LGHDT, CDR2 YNNKEL (reference sequence). The length of the CDR3 is 17 residues. The CDR3 nucleotides read TGTGCCAGCAGCCAAGGATGGCAGGGGGCGAAGGGTCAGCCCCAGCATTTT. Translated: CASSQGWQGAKGQPQHF.

This chain connects TRBV4-3 to TRBJ1-2, with 10 bases fitting TRBD1. The CDR3 spans 15 residues. V was clipped by 4 bases and J by 4 bases; unmatched bases: 6. Germline V lookup: CDR1 LGHNA, CDR2 YSLEER. The CDR3 is CASSLSGQGGYGYTF. The DNA of the CDR3 is TGCGCCAGCAGCCTATCCGGACAGGGGGGCTATGGCTACACCTTC.

The J gene is TRBJ2-1, the V gene TRBV27, with TRBD2 matching over 12 bases. After removal of 3 bases from V and 2 bases from J, the junction contained 11 bases not matched to a gene. The V gene's germline CDR1 is MNHEY and CDR2 SMNVEV (reference sequence). The CDR3 runs to 19 residues. As DNA, the CDR3 is TGTGCCAGCAGTTTTTGGACTAGCGGGACCGACTCCACCTACAATGAGCAGTTCTTC. Protein sequence: CASSFWTSGTDSTYNEQFF.

The chain combines TRBV5-6 with TRBJ2-4; tentative D call: TRBD1 (5 bases). This CDR3 contains 16 residues. Trimming cost V 4 bases and J 0 bases, with 14 bases left between them. The germline CDR1 and CDR2 sequences are SGHDT and YYEEEE. The CDR3 region has the DNA TGTGCCAGCAGCCGACTGACAGAAGTAGCCAAAAACATTCAGTACTTC. Translation: CASSRLTEVAKNIQYF.

This clone was found once. V usage is TRBV4-3 and J usage is TRBJ2-1; 13 bases align to TRBD2. The CDR3 has 17 amino acids. Per the germline V gene, CDR1 is LGHNA and CDR2 is YSLEER. The J segment lost 0 bases and the V segment lost 4 bases, leaving 3 bases of the junction unmatched. For the CDR3, the DNA is TGCGCCAGCAGCCCGGGACTAGCGGGGACCTCCTACAATGAGCAGTTCTTC. It specifies CASSPGLAGTSYNEQFF.

This sequence joins TRBV7-9 and TRBJ2-5; D might be TRBD1 (6 bases). CDR1 SEHNR and CDR2 FQNEAQ come from the germline V gene (reference sequence). The CDR3 contains 14 residues. The germline V and J ends were trimmed by 6 bases and 4 bases, with 15 bases remaining between them. This CDR3 is CASRPETGRETQYF. The CDR3 DNA reads TGTGCCAGCAGACCAGAGACAGGAAGAGAGACCCAGTACTTC.